A single sample is the source of the 31 T cell receptor beta chains below, sequenced in a study of low-dose radiotherapy and immunotherapy resistance in tumors. Time point reported: before trial treatment. TRAV- and TRBV-specific primers, spanning alpha and beta chains, primed first-strand cDNA. The PCR that amplified TCRs ran for around 20 cycles, relying on a constant-region primer and a V-primer adapter. TCRdb reprocessed the reads via MiXCR and lists one record per CDR3 protein. The table shows fewer than 90,000 distinct CDR3 sequences, with around a third occurring only once. Specimen: PBMCs, collected before treatment. These receptors were taken from a female donor with ovarian cancer.

Turning to this clonotype: Given the absence of the conserved phenylalanine or tryptophan at the CDR3 end, a read error is likely. V is TRBV5-1 and J is TRBJ2-7; TRBD2 matches at 10 bases. The CDR3 covers 15 residues. The germline V gene has CDR1 SGHRS and CDR2 YFSETQ. The CDR3 bases are TGCGCCAGCGGCTTGGTAGCGGGAGGCTCCTACGAGCAGTACTAC. This codes for CASGLVAGGSYEQYY.

In its sample, this clonotype was seen many times. The chain recombines TRBV29-1 with TRBJ1-1; D may be TRBD1 (5 bases). The germline gives CDR1 SQVTM, CDR2 ANQGSEA. V shed 7 bases and J shed 5 bases, with 20 bases lying between them. The CDR3 consists of 14 residues. CDR3: CSASLGGGRTEAFF. In DNA form, the CDR3 reads TGCAGCGCCTCATTGGGGGGGGGAAGGACTGAAGCTTTCTTT. Based on the CDR3 plus reference TRBV29-1 and TRBJ1-1, the full variable domain is SAVISQKPSRDICQRGTSLTIQCQVDSQVTMMFWYRQQPGQSLTLIATANQGSEATYESGFVIDKFPISRPNLTFSTLTVSNMSPEDSSIYLCSASLGGGRTEAFFGQGTRLTVV.

The chain uses TRBV7-9 and TRBJ2-2; unclear D gene. The V gene lost 2 bases and the J gene lost 6 bases, with 7 bases spanning the gap. Germline V gene lookup returns CDR1 SEHNR and CDR2 FQNEAQ (reference sequence). The CDR3 contains 13 residues. The CDR3 DNA is TGTGCCAGCAGCTTACTTCAAGCCGGGGAGCTGTTTTTT. This gives the protein CASSLLQAGELFF.

This clonotype was counted at least ten times. The chain recombines TRBV29-1 with TRBJ1-5; 7 bases align to TRBD1. Germline trimming cut 4 bases from V and 6 bases from J; bases unmatched to any gene: 3. The germline V gene encodes CDR1 SQVTM and CDR2 ANQGSEA. The CDR3 length is 12 residues. CDR3 in DNA: TGCAGCGTTGGGGCAGGGGGTCAGCCCCAGCATTTT. It translates to CSVGAGGQPQHF.

On this clonotype itself: A far larger clone is just one base off, so this is likely a read error. The rearrangement links TRBV11-3 to TRBJ2-5; 9 bases are shared with TRBD2. Germline CDR1 SGHNT, CDR2 YENEEA. Trimming at V came to 5 bases and at J to 11 bases, leaving 18 bases not matched to a gene. CDR3 size: 16 residues. The CDR3 region is CASSQQGGGAYNEQYF. CDR3 DNA: TGTGCCAGCAGCCAACAAGGCGGGGGGGCCTACAATGAGCAGTACTTC.

Many counts were recorded for this clonotype. The chain carries TRBV3-1 and TRBJ2-2; D tentatively reads TRBD1 or TRBD2 (5 bases each). The germline V gene has CDR1 LGHDT and CDR2 YNNKEL (reference sequence). The CDR3 has 14 amino acids. The V end was cut by 1 base, the J end by 6 bases, with 9 bases between. The CDR3 is CASSQVRGSGELFF. The DNA of the CDR3 is TGTGCCAGCAGCCAAGTTCGGGGCTCCGGGGAGCTGTTTTTT.

Regarding this clonotype: It is likely a read error: a sequence one base away is far more abundant. The rearrangement uses TRBV6-5 and TRBJ2-5; TRBD2 agrees at 8 bases. J gave up 6 bases and V 6 bases, and 9 bases lay outside the gene matches. The germline V gene has CDR1 MNHEY and CDR2 SVGAGI. This CDR3 is 14 amino acids long. CDR3 region: CASRLSGTGKTQYF. CDR3 bases: TGTGCCAGCAGACTTAGCGGGACGGGGAAGACCCAGTACTTC.

The J gene is TRBJ1-3, the V gene TRBV10-2; a weak D match, TRBD1 (6 bases). V gave up 6 bases and J gave up 3 bases, with 12 bases separating them. The germline CDR1 and CDR2 sequences are WSHSY and SAAADI. The CDR3 extends over 14 amino acids. CDR3: CASSRGFDGNTIYF. As DNA, the CDR3 is TGCGCCAGCAGCAGGGGCTTTGATGGAAACACCATATATTTT.

V is TRBV4-3 and J is TRBJ2-1, with TRBD2 identical over 7 bases. V lost 3 bases, J lost 1 base, and 15 bases stayed unmatched. CDR1 is LGHNA and CDR2 is YSLEER in the germline V gene. The CDR3 length is 19 residues. This CDR3 is CASSQEPGGSPKSYNEQFF. The CDR3 DNA reads as TGCGCCAGCAGCCAGGAGCCGGGAGGTTCCCCCAAATCCTACAATGAGCAGTTCTTC.

This clonotype was detected only once. A far larger clone is one base from this, pointing to a likely read error. The V call is TRBV24-1, the J call TRBJ2-5; 8 bases agree with TRBD1. Germline V gene sequence: CDR1 KGHDR, CDR2 SFDVKD. CDR3 length equals 16 residues. The CDR3 sequence is CATSDPGQGPRNEQCF. CDR3 DNA: TGTGCCACCAGTGACCCAGGACAGGGACCCCGCAATGAGCAGTGCTTC.

This clonotype has ten or more counts. The chain recombines TRBV5-1 with TRBJ2-1; no clear D gene. Germline V gene sequence: CDR1 SGHRS, CDR2 YFSETQ. The CDR3 length is 15 residues. V lost 0 bases and J 0 bases, leaving 7 bases between the germline ends. This CDR3 is CASSLGASSYNEQFF. The CDR3 bases are TGCGCCAGCAGCTTGGGGGCAAGCTCCTACAATGAGCAGTTCTTC. The whole variable domain, filled in from reference TRBV5-1 and TRBJ2-1, reads KAGVTQTPRYLIKTRGQQVTLSCSPISGHRSVSWYQQTPGQGLQFLFEYFSETQRNKGNFPGRFSGRQFSNSRSEMNVSTLELGDSALYLCASSLGASSYNEQFFGPGTRLTVL.

The gene calls are TRBV5-1 and TRBJ2-3, with D uncertain. Deletions cut 0 bases from V and 0 bases from J, with 11 bases between. Germline CDR1 and CDR2: SGHRS and YFSETQ. The CDR3 totals 16 residues. CDR3 in amino acids: CASSLGPTSSTDTQYF. DNA of the CDR3: TGCGCCAGCAGCTTGGGTCCGACCTCTAGCACAGATACGCAGTATTTT.

This clonotype showed up many times. This chain links TRBV3-1 with TRBJ1-1; D ambiguous. Germline V CDR1 and CDR2: LGHDT, YNNKEL (reference sequence). V was shortened by 4 bases and J by 1 base, with 7 bases between the two germline ends. The CDR3 has 13 residues. CDR3 sequence (DNA): TGTGCCAGCAGCCGGGAACAGAACACTGAAGCTTTCTTT. This codes for CASSREQNTEAFF.

Many counts were recorded for this clonotype. One junction end disagrees with the germline gene, perhaps due to a read error. The chain joins TRBV6-6 to TRBJ1-1; TRBD1 matches at 7 bases. Germline V gene data show CDR1 as MNHNY and CDR2 as SVGAGI (reference sequence). This CDR3 has 13 residues. In nucleotides, the CDR3 is TGTGCCAGCAGGACAGGGATGAAGACTGAAGCTTTCTTT. Translated, it gives CASRTGMKTEAFF.

This clonotype was counted ten times or more. The V and J genes are TRBV29-1 and TRBJ1-2; D is perhaps TRBD1 (6 bases). This CDR3 is built from 13 residues. With 1 base removed from V and 3 bases from J, the gap between germline ends came to 9 bases. Looked up from germline, CDR1 is SQVTM and CDR2 is ANQGSEA. The CDR3 region has the DNA TGCAGCGTTGAAGGGCAGGGGCACTATGGCTACACCTTC. This sequence encodes CSVEGQGHYGYTF.

This clonotype has ten or more counts. The rearrangement joins TRBV20-1 to TRBJ2-4; D unresolved. The CDR3 is made up of 14 amino acids. Germline V gene data show CDR1 as DFQATT and CDR2 as SNEGSKA (reference sequence). V was shortened by 0 bases and J by 2 bases, with 8 bases between the two germline ends. This CDR3 is CSARDPHSKNIQYF. CDR3 sequence (DNA): TGCAGTGCTAGAGATCCTCACTCCAAAAACATTCAGTACTTC.

In its sample, this clonotype was seen many times. The chain carries TRBV19 and TRBJ2-2, with D tentatively TRBD1 (5 bases). V lost 3 bases, J lost 6 bases, and 20 bases lay in between. The germline gives CDR1 LNHDA, CDR2 SQIVND (reference sequence). CDR3 length: 17 residues. The CDR3 DNA follows: TGTGCCAGTAGTATCCCTCAGGGTGCCGGATATGCCGGGGAGCTGTTTTTT. Translation gives CASSIPQGAGYAGELFF.

At least ten counts were recorded for this clonotype. An end of the junction does not agree with germline; a read error may underlie this. The chain has TRBV7-7 and TRBJ1-1; D not certain. The CDR3 has 14 residues. CDR1 is SSHAT and CDR2 is FNYEAQ in the germline V gene (reference sequence). The chain's CDR3 is CASSLNVGSSEAFF. The CDR3 coding sequence is TGTGCTAGCAGCTTAAACGTGGGGAGCTCTGAAGCTTTCTTT.

This clonotype was observed at least ten times. The chain combines TRBV3-1 with TRBJ2-1; D is undetermined. V lost 1 base, J lost 8 bases, and 6 bases lay in between. The CDR3 runs 12 residues. The germline V gene has CDR1 LGHDT and CDR2 YNNKEL (reference sequence). The CDR3 spells CASSQGTYEQFF. The CDR3 DNA reads as TGTGCCAGCAGCCAAGGTACCTATGAGCAGTTCTTC.

This clonotype was seen a handful of times. The chain joins TRBV5-1 to TRBJ1-1; 7 bases are a match to TRBD1. The CDR3 loop spans 14 amino acids. Germline CDR1 SGHRS, CDR2 YFSETQ. After removal of 4 bases from V and 1 base from J, the junction contained 4 bases not matched to a gene. CDR3 nucleotides: TGCGCCAGCAGCCCCCGACAGGGGAACACTGAAGCTTTCTTT. Translation gives CASSPRQGNTEAFF. Full variable domain (rest looked up from reference TRBV5-1 and TRBJ1-1): KAGVTQTPRYLIKTRGQQVTLSCSPISGHRSVSWYQQTPGQGLQFLFEYFSETQRNKGNFPGRFSGRQFSNSRSEMNVSTLELGDSALYLCASSPRQGNTEAFFGQGTRLTVV.

This clonotype was recorded many times. The chain has TRBV9 and TRBJ2-2; maybe TRBD2 (7 bases). Germline V gene sequence: CDR1 SGDLS, CDR2 YYNGEE. The length of the CDR3 is 16 residues. The V end was cut by 0 bases, the J end by 5 bases, with 14 bases between. Here the CDR3 DNA reads TGTGCCAGCAGCGTAGAGGGGGGGCGGGAAACCGGGGAGCTGTTTTTT. Translating it yields CASSVEGGRETGELFF.

This clonotype was seen many times. The CDR3 bases are TGTGCCACCAGTGACTACACTCCTACGGATACGCAGTATTTT. Translating gives CATSDYTPTDTQYF. This chain uses TRBV24-1 with TRBJ2-3, with D unresolved. The CDR3 has 14 amino acids. Germline assignment: CDR1 KGHDR and CDR2 SFDVKD. V was clipped by 4 bases and J by 6 bases, with 13 bases between them.

In its sample, this clonotype was seen many times. The gene calls are TRBV14 and TRBJ2-2, with 8 bases aligning to TRBD1. The CDR3 sequence is 15 residues long. J was trimmed by 9 bases and V by 4 bases; bases with no gene match: 10. Germline lookup yields CDR1 SGHDN and CDR2 FVKESK. In DNA form, the CDR3 reads TGTGCCAGCAGCCCGCTAGGACAGGGTACCAGGGAGCTGTTTTTT. The encoded protein is CASSPLGQGTRELFF. The full variable domain, rest sourced from reference TRBV14 and TRBJ2-2, is EAGVTQFPSHSVIEKGQTVTLRCDPISGHDNLYWYRRVMGKEIKFLLHFVKESKQDESGMPNNRFLAERTGGTYSTLKVQPAELEDSGVYFCASSPLGQGTRELFFGEGSRLTVL.

The sample holds a few counts of this clonotype. V gene TRBV29-1 combines with J gene TRBJ2-5; perhaps TRBD2 as D (6 bases). Germline V gene sequence: CDR1 SQVTM, CDR2 ANQGSEA. The CDR3 runs to 13 residues. With 5 bases removed from V and 5 bases from J, the gap between germline ends came to 15 bases. The CDR3 loop reads CSVKEGTWETQYF. CDR3 sequence (DNA): TGCAGCGTTAAGGAGGGGACGTGGGAGACCCAGTACTTC.

This clonotype was counted at least ten times. V and J are TRBV6-2 or TRBV6-3 and TRBJ2-1; no clear D gene. This CDR3 contains 12 residues. In germline, CDR1 is MNHEY, CDR2 SVGEGT. V lost 8 bases, J lost 10 bases, and 15 bases lay in between. CDR3 protein: CASSLSDGEQFF. CDR3 DNA sequence: TGTGCCAGCTCCCTTTCTGACGGGGAGCAGTTCTTC.

This clonotype has only one observation. This probably arose from a read error, given a far larger clone one base away. The rearrangement joins TRBV21-1 to TRBJ2-1; TRBD1, the table's D call, lacks a check against the DNA. TRBV21-1 is marked as a pseudogene. The CDR3 covers 14 residues. The CDR3 is CASPRGGKDYEQFF. Written as DNA, the CDR3 is TGTGCCAGCCCCAGGGGCGGGAAGGACTACGAGCAGTTCTTC.

This sequence joins TRBV5-1 and TRBJ2-3, with a possible D match to TRBD2 (6 bases). Looked up from germline, CDR1 is SGHRS and CDR2 is YFSETQ. Trimming pared 4 bases from V and 0 bases from J, leaving 15 bases between. The CDR3 has 16 amino acids. For the CDR3, the DNA is TGCGCCAGCAGCGGGGGACTGGCGCTCAGCACAGATACGCAGTATTTT. Amino acids: CASSGGLALSTDTQYF.

Many counts were recorded for this clonotype. The chain links TRBV12-3 or TRBV12-4 to TRBJ2-2; D remains ambiguous. The CDR3 contains 16 residues. Between the trimmed V and J ends, which lost 3 bases and 6 bases, there was a span of 17 bases. The CDR3 loop is CASSFGLTVLSGELFF. The CDR3 DNA reads TGTGCCAGCAGTTTTGGTCTGACTGTACTTTCCGGGGAGCTGTTTTTT.

There are many counts of this clonotype. This chain links TRBV6-2 or TRBV6-3 with TRBJ2-7, with TRBD1 matching 7 bases. The V gene's germline CDR1 is MNHEY and CDR2 SVGEGT. Trimming at V came to 5 bases and at J to 1 base, leaving 8 bases not matched to a gene. The CDR3 totals 15 residues. The CDR3 coding sequence is TGTGCCAGCAGTCCCCCGGGACAGACATCCTACGAGCAGTACTTC. Encoded protein: CASSPPGQTSYEQYF.

Remarks on this clonotype: A far larger clone differs by one base, so this is likely a read error. This chain connects TRBV28 to TRBJ2-7, with a weak D call TRBD2 (5 bases). Germline V gene lookup returns CDR1 MDHEN and CDR2 SYDVKM. V lost 2 bases and J lost 7, with 15 bases in between. This CDR3 comprises 14 residues. CDR3 amino acids: CASSLGAEYNEQYF. CDR3 in DNA: TGTGCCAGCAGTTTAGGAGCGGAATACAATGAGCAGTACTTC.

This clonotype was picked up many times. CDR3 nucleotides: TGTGCCAGCAACAAACGTGGCAGCCAGGTCTCCAATCAGCCCCAGCATTTT. Protein: CASNKRGSQVSNQPQHF. The rearrangement links TRBV6-6 to TRBJ1-5; no firm D call. The CDR3 extends over 17 amino acids. Germline V gene lookup returns CDR1 MNHNY and CDR2 SVGAGI (reference sequence). V was pared by 7 bases and J by 3 bases, with 22 bases between.